A selection of T cell receptor beta chains follows, all from one sample in a study of blood T cell repertoires in COVID-19. Here immunoSEQ multiplex PCR was the method, and the copy in TCRdb shows in-frame clones only, minus some. Of some 230,000 clones listed, about four fifths were seen once; the top ten hold 1.3%. The sequenced material came from PBMCs or T cells enriched from blood (not recorded which). Source of these receptors: a woman aged 40-49 years with acute COVID-19. The conserved cysteine and the conserved F or W are not part of the CDR3 here. A D gene is named only where the DNA matches it firmly.

D | J | V | CDR3
NA | TRBJ2-6 | TRBV5-1 | ASSLTPTGGSGANVLT
NA | TRBJ2-1 | TRBV14 | ASSQSVLVLEQF
NA | TRBJ1-2 | TRBV30 | AWTIREGSYGYT
TRBD1 | TRBJ2-1 | TRBV29-1 | SVEWRDRGYNEQF
TRBD1 | TRBJ1-6 | TRBV6-5 | ASSFGTGNSPLH
TRBD2 | TRBJ2-7 | TRBV5-1 | ASSLGLAAVYEQY
NA | TRBJ1-3 | TRBV7-2 | ASSSGQLGNTIY
TRBD1 | TRBJ1-5 | TRBV24-1 | ATSEQGFGQPQH
NA | TRBJ1-2 | TRBV3-1/TRBV3-2 | ASSQEGQLYGYT
NA | TRBJ1-2 | TRBV15 | ATSRDRGGYGYT
NA | TRBJ1-1 | TRBV12-3/TRBV12-4 | ASSTGGNTEAF
TRBD1 | TRBJ1-5 | TRBV30 | AWSVGQGEQPQH
NA | TRBJ1-1 | TRBV6-2/TRBV6-3 | ASSYAQGPEAF
NA | TRBJ2-1 | TRBV19 | ASRTGFNEQF
TRBD2 | TRBJ2-2 | TRBV7-3 | ASSPGSGGTGELF
NA | TRBJ1-6 | TRBV11-2 | ASSFAGQFSPLH
NA | TRBJ1-1 | TRBV4-1 | ASSQDKTGNTEAF
NA | TRBJ2-5 | TRBV5-1 | ASSLGTGYQETQY
TRBD1 | TRBJ2-4 | TRBV19 | ASSARTGGSLENIQY
NA | TRBJ1-5 | TRBV19 | ASSIYGGDQPQH
NA | TRBJ1-3 | TRBV29-1 | SARVRAGNTIY
NA | TRBJ2-7 | TRBV6-2/TRBV6-3 | ASSYSGRAAANEQY
TRBD1 | TRBJ2-7 | TRBV13 | ASSSAQGALNEQY
NA | TRBJ2-1 | TRBV4-1 | ASSPAPGAYNEQF
TRBD1 | TRBJ1-6 | TRBV5-1 | ASSLDSGTANSPLH
NA | TRBJ1-5 | TRBV4-2 | ASSQDWGGGQPQH
NA | TRBJ1-2 | TRBV28 | ASSLGSHFPGT
NA | TRBJ1-6 | TRBV11-2 | ASSTVTQYNSPLH
NA | TRBJ1-2 | TRBV7-2 | ASSLALGSGYT
TRBD2 | TRBJ2-3 | TRBV7-8 | ASSLSGTRGTDTQY
TRBD1 | TRBJ1-1 | TRBV6-2/TRBV6-3 | ASSSRQGARNTEAF
NA | TRBJ2-3 | TRBV10-3 | AISESTNTDTQY
TRBD2 | TRBJ2-4 | TRBV6-5 | ASSRRGVAKNIQY
TRBD2 | TRBJ2-4 | TRBV4-3 | ASSQDLAGGVGAKNIQY
NA | TRBJ1-4 | TRBV30 | AWTVGSGEKLF
NA | TRBJ1-2 | TRBV4-2 | ASSQDRGYYGYT
TRBD1 | TRBJ2-3 | TRBV7-6 | ASSLIGQGESTDTQY
NA | TRBJ1-5 | TRBV9 | ASSPSPGLQPQH
NA | TRBJ1-5 | TRBV30 | AWSAGTRGRAQH
TRBD1 | TRBJ2-1 | TRBV19 | ASSIVRDRYFNEQF
NA | TRBJ2-1 | TRBV28 | ASTSGDFRGDEQF
NA | TRBJ1-2 | TRBV7-9 | ASSHTGNGYT
TRBD2 | TRBJ2-7 | TRBV6-5 | ASRFSGGYEQY
TRBD2 | TRBJ2-3 | TRBV19 | ASSMEALAGGRTDTQY
NA | TRBJ1-2 | TRBV9 | ASSRREIYGYT
TRBD2 | TRBJ2-3 | TRBV30 | AWSGNRVAGRTDTQY
NA | TRBJ2-3 | TRBV15 | ATGRGRGKGSTDTQY